The clone carrying this T cell receptor beta chain was found a few times. Its antigen is still unknown. The data were taken from a study of blood T cells in healthy people across ages. Sample-barcoded 5' priming and a J-beta primer mix drove a second PCR of about 6 to 12 cycles. Through a template-switch adaptor with 12 random nucleotides, each cDNA molecule received a tag. A single record per CDR3 protein comes from TCRdb applying MiXCR to the 5' RACE reads. The profile covers 700,000 to 950,000 distinct CDR3 sequences, with roughly 64% appearing a single time and approximately 21% taken by the ten largest. The CDR3 consists of 15 residues. V lost 3 bases to trimming and J lost 0 bases, with 12 bases between them. Per the germline V gene, CDR1 is SGHAT and CDR2 is FQDESV (reference sequence). General observations from the study: Per million T cells, TCR beta diversity dropped about linearly as age rose.

Researchers report isolating at least 6.5 million PBMCs per sample. The chain couples TRBV11-1 to TRBJ2-7; D is ambiguous. The sequenced sample consisted of blood. The receptor was isolated from a man aged 30-40 years in good health. The CDR3 reads CASSLDGLDSYEQYF. As DNA, the CDR3 is TGTGCCAGCAGCTTGGACGGGTTGGACTCCTACGAGCAGTACTTC. The full variable domain, in which reference TRBV11-1 and TRBJ2-7 provide the parts outside the CDR3, is EAEVAQSPRYKITEKSQAVAFWCDPISGHATLYWYRQILGQGPELLVQFQDESVVDDSQLPKDRFSAERLKGVDSTLKIQPAELGDSAMYLCASSLDGLDSYEQYFGPGTRLTVT.